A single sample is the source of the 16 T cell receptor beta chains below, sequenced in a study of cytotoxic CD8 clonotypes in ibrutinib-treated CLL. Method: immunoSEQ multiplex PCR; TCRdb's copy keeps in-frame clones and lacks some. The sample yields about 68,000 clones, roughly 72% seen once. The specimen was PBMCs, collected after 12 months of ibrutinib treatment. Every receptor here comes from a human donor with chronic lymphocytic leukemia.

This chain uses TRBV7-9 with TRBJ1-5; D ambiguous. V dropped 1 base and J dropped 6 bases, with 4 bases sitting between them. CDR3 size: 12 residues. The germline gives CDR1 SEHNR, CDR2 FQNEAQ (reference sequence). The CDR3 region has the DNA TGTGCCAGCAGCTTAGTGGGTCAGCCCCAGCATTTT. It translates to CASSLVGQPQHF.

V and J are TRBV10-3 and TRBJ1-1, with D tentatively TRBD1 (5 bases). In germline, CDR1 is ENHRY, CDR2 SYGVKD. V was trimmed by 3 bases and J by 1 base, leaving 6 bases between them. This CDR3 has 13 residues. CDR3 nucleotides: TGTGCCATCAGTGACGGGGGGAACACTGAAGCTTTCTTT. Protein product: CAISDGGNTEAFF.

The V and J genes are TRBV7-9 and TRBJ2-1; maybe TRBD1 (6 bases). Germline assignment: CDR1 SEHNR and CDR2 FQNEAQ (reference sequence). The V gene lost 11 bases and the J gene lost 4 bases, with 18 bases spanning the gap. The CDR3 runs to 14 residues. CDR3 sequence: CASRSGQLYNEQFF. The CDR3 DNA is TGTGCCTCTCGGTCCGGACAGCTGTACAATGAGCAGTTCTTC.

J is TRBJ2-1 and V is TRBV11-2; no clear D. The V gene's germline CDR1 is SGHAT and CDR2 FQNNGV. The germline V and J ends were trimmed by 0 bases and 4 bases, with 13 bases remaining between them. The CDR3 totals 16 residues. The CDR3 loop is CASSLEVGAIYNEQFF. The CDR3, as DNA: TGTGCCAGCAGCTTAGAAGTAGGTGCCATTTACAATGAGCAGTTCTTC.

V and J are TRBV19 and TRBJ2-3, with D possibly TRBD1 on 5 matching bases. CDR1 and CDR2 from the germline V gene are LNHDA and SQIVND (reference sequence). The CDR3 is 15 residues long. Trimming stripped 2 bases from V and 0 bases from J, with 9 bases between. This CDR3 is CASSISGASTDTQYF. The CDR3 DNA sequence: TGTGCCAGTAGTATATCTGGGGCGAGCACAGATACGCAGTATTTT.

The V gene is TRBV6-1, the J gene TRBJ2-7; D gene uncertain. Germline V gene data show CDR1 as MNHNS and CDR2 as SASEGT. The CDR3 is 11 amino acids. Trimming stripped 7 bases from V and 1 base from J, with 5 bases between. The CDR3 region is CASTQSYEQYF. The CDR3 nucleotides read TGTGCCAGCACCCAGTCCTACGAGCAGTACTTC.

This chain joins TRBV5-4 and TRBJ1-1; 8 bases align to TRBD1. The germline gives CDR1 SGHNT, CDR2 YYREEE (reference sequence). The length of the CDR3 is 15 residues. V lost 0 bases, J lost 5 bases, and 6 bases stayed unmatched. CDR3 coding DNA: TGTGCCAGCAGCTTGGGCAGGGGGCGAGGTACTGAAGCTTTCTTT. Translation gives CASSLGRGRGTEAFF.

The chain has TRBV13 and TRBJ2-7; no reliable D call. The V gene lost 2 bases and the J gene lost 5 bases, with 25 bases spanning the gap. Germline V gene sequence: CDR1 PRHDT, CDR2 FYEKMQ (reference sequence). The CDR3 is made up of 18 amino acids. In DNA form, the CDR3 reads TGTGCCAGCAGCTTATTTTCCTGGGAAAACATACTTTCACACGAGCAGTACTTC. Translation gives CASSLFSWENILSHEQYF.

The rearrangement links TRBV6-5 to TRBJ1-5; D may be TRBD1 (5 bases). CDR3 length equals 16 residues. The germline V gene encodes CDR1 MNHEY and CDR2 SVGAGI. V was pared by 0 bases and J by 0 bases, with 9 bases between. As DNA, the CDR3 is TGTGCCAGCAGTTACTCTTCAGGGAGTAGCAATCAGCCCCAGCATTTT. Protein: CASSYSSGSSNQPQHF.

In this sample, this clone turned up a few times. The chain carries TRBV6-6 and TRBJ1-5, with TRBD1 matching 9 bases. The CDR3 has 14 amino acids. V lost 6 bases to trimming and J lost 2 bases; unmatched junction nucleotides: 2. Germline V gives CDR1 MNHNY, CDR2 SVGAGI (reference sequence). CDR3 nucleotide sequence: TGTGCCAGCAGCAGGGACAGGGGCAATCAGCCCCAGCATTTT. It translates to CASSRDRGNQPQHF.

CDR3 bases: TGTGCCAGCAGCTTAAGGCAGCCAAAACCAGTGTGGGATTCACCCCTCCACTTT. It translates to CASSLRQPKPVWDSPLHF. The rearrangement joins TRBV7-8 to TRBJ1-6; D is ambiguous. CDR3 length: 18 amino acids. V dropped 2 bases and J dropped 8 bases, with 22 bases sitting between them. The germline gives CDR1 SGHVS, CDR2 FQNEAQ. The variable domain in full, completed from reference TRBV7-8 and TRBJ1-6, reads GAGVSQSPRYKVAKRGQDVALRCDPISGHVSLFWYQQALGQGPEFLTYFQNEAQLDKSGLPSDRFFAERPEGSVSTLKIQRTQQEDSAVYLCASSLRQPKPVWDSPLHFGNGTRLTVT.

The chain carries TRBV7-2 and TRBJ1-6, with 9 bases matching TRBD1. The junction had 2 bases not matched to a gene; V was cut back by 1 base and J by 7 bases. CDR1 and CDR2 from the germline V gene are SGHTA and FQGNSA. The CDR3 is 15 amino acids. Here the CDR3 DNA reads TGTGCCAGCAGCTTAGTAGGGACAGGGAATTCACCCCTCCACTTT. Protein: CASSLVGTGNSPLHF.

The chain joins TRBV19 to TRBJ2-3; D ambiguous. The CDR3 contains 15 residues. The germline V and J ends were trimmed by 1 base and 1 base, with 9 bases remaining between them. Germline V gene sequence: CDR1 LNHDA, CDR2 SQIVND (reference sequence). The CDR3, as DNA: TGTGCCAGTAGTATAGGGTGGGCTGGCACAGATACGCAGTATTTT. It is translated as CASSIGWAGTDTQYF.

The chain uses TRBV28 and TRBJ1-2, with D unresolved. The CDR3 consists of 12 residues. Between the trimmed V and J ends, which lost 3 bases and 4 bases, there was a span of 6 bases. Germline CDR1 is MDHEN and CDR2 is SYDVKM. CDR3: CASSFSSYGYTF. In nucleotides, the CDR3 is TGTGCCAGCAGTTTCAGTTCCTATGGCTACACCTTC.

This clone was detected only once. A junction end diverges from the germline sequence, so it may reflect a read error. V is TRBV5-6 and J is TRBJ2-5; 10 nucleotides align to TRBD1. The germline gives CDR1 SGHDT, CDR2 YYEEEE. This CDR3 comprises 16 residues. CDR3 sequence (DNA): TGTGCCAGCAGCTTGTCAGGGACAGGGGCTCAAGTGACCCAGTACTTC. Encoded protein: CASSLSGTGAQVTQYF.

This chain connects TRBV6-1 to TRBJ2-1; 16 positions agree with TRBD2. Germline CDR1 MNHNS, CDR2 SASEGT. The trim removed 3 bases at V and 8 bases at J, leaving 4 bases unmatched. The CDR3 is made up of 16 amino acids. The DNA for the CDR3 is TGTGCCAGCAGTGATACGGGACTAGCGGGGGGGCATGAGCAGTTCTTC. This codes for CASSDTGLAGGHEQFF.